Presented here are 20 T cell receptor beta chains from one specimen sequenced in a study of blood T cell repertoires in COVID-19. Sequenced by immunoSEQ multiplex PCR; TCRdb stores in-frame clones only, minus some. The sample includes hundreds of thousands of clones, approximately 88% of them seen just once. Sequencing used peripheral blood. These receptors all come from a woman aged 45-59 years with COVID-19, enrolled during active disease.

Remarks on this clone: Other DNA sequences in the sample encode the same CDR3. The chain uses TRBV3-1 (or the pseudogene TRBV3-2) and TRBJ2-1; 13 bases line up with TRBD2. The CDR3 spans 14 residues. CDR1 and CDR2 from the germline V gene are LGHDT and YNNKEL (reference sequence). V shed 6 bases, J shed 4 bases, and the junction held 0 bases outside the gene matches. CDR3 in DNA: TGTGCCAGCAGACTAGCGGGGGGGTACAATGAGCAGTTCTTC. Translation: CASRLAGGYNEQFF.

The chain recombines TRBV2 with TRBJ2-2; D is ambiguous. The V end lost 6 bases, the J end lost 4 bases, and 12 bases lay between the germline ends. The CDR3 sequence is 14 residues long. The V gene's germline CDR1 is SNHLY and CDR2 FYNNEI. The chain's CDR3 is CASRSQDTTGELFF. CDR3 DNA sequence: TGTGCCAGCAGATCTCAAGACACCACCGGGGAGCTGTTTTTT.

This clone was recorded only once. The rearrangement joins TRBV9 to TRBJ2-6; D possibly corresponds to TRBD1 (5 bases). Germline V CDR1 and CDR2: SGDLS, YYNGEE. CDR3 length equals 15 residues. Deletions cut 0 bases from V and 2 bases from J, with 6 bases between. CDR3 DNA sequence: TGTGCCAGCAGCGTAGCCAGGGCTGGGGCCAACGTCCTGACTTTC. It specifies CASSVARAGANVLTF.

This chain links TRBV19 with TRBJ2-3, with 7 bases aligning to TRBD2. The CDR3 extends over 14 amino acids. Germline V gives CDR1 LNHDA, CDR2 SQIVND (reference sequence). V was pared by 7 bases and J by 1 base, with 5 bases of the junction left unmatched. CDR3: CASMVGGGTDTQYF. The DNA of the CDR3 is TGTGCCAGTATGGTGGGGGGGGGCACAGATACGCAGTATTTT.

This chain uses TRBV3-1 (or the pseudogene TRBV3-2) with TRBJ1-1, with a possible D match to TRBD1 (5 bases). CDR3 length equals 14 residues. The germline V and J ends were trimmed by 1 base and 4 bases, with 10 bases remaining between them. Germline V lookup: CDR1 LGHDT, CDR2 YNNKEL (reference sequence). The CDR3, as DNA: TGTGCCAGCAGCCAAGGGGGCGGGAGCACTGAAGCTTTCTTT. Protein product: CASSQGGGSTEAFF.

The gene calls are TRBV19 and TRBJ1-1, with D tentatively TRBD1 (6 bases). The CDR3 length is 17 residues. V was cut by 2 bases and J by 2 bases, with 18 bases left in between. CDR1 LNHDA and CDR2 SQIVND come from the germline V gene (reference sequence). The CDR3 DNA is TGTGCCAGTAGTATATTCCGGGACATCCGGGGAAACACTGAAGCTTTCTTT. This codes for CASSIFRDIRGNTEAFF.

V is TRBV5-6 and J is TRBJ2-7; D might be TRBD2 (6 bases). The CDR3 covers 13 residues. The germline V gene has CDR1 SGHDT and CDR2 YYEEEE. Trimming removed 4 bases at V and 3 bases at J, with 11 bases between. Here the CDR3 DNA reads TGTGCCAGCAGCCTTTCAGCGGGCTACGAGCAGTACTTC. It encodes CASSLSAGYEQYF. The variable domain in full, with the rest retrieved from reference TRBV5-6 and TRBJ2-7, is DAGVTQSPTHLIKTRGQQVTLRCSPKSGHDTVSWYQQALGQGPQFIFQYYEEEERQRGNFPDRFSGHQFPNYSSELNVNALLLGDSALYLCASSLSAGYEQYFGPGTRLTVT.

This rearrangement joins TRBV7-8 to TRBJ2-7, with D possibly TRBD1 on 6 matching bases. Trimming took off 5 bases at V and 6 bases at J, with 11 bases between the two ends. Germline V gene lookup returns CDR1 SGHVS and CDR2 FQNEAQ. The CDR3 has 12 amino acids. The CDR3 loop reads CASSRTVGEQYF. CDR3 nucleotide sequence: TGTGCCAGCAGCCGGACAGTAGGCGAGCAGTACTTC.

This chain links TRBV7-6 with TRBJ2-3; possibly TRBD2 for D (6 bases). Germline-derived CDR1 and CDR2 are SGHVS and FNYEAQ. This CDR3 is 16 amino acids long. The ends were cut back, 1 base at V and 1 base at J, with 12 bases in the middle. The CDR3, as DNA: TGTGCCAGCAGCTTAGGAGAGGAGCGGGGCACAGATACGCAGTATTTT. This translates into CASSLGEERGTDTQYF.

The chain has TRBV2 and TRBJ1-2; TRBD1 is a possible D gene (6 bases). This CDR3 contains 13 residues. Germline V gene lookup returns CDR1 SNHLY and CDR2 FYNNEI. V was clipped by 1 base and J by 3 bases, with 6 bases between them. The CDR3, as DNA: TGTGCCAGCAGTGAAGGGACAGACTATGGCTACACCTTC. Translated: CASSEGTDYGYTF.

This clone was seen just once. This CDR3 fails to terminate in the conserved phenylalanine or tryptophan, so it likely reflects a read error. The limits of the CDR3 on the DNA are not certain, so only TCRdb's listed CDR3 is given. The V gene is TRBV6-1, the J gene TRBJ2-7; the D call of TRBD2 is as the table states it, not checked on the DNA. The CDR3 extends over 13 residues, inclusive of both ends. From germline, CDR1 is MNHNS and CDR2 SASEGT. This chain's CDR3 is CASSDNFRGARRL.

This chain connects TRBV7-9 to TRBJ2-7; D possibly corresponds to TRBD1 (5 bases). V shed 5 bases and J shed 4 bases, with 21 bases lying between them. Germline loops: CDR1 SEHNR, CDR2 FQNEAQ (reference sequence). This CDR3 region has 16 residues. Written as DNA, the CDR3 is TGTGCCAGCAGCCCGTTGGGCAGGGAACATTCTTACGAGCAGTACTTC. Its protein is CASSPLGREHSYEQYF.

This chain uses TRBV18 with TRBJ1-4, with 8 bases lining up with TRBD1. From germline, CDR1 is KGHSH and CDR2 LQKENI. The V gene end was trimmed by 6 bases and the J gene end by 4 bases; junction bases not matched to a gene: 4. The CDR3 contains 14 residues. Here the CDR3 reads CASSMGQDNEKLFF. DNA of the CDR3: TGTGCCAGCTCCATGGGACAGGATAATGAAAAACTGTTTTTT.

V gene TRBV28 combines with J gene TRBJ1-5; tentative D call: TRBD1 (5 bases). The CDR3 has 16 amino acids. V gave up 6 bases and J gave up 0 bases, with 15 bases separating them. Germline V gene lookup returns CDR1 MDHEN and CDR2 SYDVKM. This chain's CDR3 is CASSFRTFYSNQPQHF. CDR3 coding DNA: TGTGCCAGCAGCTTTAGGACATTTTATAGCAATCAGCCCCAGCATTTT.

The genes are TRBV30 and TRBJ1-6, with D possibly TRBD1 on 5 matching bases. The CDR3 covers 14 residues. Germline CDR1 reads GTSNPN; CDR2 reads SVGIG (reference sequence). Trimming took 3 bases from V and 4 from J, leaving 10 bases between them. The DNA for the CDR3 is TGTGCCTGGAGGCCGGGGGGGTATAATTCACCCCTCCACTTT. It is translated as CAWRPGGYNSPLHF.

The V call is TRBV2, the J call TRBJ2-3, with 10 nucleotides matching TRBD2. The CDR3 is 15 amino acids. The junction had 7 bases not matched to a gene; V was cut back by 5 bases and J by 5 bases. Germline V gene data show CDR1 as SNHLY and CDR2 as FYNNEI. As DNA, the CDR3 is TGTGCCAGCAGTTGGCTAGCGGGGGCCGAAGATACGCAGTATTTT. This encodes CASSWLAGAEDTQYF. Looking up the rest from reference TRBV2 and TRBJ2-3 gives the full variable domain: EPEVTQTPSHQVTQMGQEVILRCVPISNHLYFYWYRQILGQKVEFLVSFYNNEISEKSEIFDDQFSVERPDGSNFTLKIRSTKLEDSAMYFCASSWLAGAEDTQYFGPGTRLTVL.

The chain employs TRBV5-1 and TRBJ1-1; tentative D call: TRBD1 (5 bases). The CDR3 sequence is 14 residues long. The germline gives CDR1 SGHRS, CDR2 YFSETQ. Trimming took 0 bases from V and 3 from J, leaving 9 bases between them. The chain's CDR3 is CASSLGNRYTEAFF. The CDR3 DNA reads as TGCGCCAGCAGCTTGGGCAACAGGTACACTGAAGCTTTCTTT.

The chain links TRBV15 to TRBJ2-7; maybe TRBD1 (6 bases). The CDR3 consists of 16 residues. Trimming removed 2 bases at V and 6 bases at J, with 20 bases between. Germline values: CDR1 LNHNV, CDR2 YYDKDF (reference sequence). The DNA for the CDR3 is TGTGCCACCAGCAGAAGTGCACAGGGAATTCGGGGCGAGCAGTACTTC. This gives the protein CATSRSAQGIRGEQYF.

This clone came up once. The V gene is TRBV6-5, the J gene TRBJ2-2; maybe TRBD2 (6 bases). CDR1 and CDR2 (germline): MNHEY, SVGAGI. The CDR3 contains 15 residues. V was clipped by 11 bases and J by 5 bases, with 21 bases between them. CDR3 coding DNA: TGTGCCGTCCGACCTGCGGGGCGGAGGACCGGGGAGCTGTTTTTT. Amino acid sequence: CAVRPAGRRTGELFF.

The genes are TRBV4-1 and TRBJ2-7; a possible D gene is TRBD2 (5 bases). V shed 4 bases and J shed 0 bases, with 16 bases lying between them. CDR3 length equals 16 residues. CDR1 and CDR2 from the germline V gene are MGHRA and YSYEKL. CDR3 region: CASSRTGGLSSYEQYF. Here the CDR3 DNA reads TGCGCCAGCAGCCGCACCGGCGGGTTGAGCTCCTACGAGCAGTACTTC.